This T cell receptor beta chain was recovered during a study of T cell repertoires in cytomegalovirus infection. Study-level information: It can be stated that public TCR beta signatures indicated CMV infection as well as a matching HLA type.

The CDR3 sequence is 14 residues long. In germline, CDR1 is SGHTA, CDR2 FQGNSA. After removal of 4 bases from V and 8 bases from J, the junction contained 7 bases not matched to a gene. Study outcomes and limitations: Dominating the ex vivo response were HLA-C-restricted CMV-specific TCR beta clonotypes.

TCRdb used MiXCR to reprocess the reads, holding one entry per CDR3 protein. Of some 940,000 distinct CDR3 sequences listed, roughly 30% are singletons. This clonotype was counted many times. What it binds is unknown. The origin of this receptor is a human donor in good health (CMV status not recorded). Some clones in this sample may be carry-over from other donors' samples. V usage is TRBV7-2 and J usage is TRBJ1-4, with 7 bases matching TRBD1. The sequences come from cultured CD8+ T cells from PBMCs, collected from culture after CMV antigen stimulation. The CDR3 loop reads CASSSGQSREKLFF. The DNA for the CDR3 is TGTGCCAGCAGCTCGGGACAGAGTCGGGAAAAACTGTTTTTT.